Here is one T cell receptor beta chain with its context. What antigen it recognizes has not been identified. It has no much larger one-base neighbor in the sample; base qualities were not kept. The cohort consisted of more than 650 healthy bone marrow donors. All cohort members were sampled while nominally healthy, although unrecorded immune exposures were likely present. The donor tested CMV seronegative, placing the donor among the 300 to 400 seronegative members of the cohort. Each donor provided a peripheral blood sample, and peripheral blood mononuclear cells were used for TCR beta sequencing. Genomic DNA was extracted from the blood cell samples with the Qiagen DNeasy Blood Extraction Kit. The library was generated by the immunoSEQ multiplex PCR assay. For the multiplex PCR, a mixture combining 60 forward primers for TCR Vbeta segments and 13 reverse primers for TCR Jbeta segments was used. The CDR3 region of rearranged TCR beta genes was amplified from genomic DNA with a multiplex PCR assay. Amplified TCR beta libraries were sequenced as 87-base-pair reads on the Illumina HiSeq System. Turning to the authors' computational methods: A later analysis counted around 72 million unique TCR beta chains across the 650 to 800 repertoires, and around 9.9 million of these chains were shared by at least two donors. A nearest-neighbor algorithm error-corrected the raw reads and collapsed the reads into unique sequences, merging closely related sequences to remove PCR and sequencing errors. V, D and J gene segments were assigned by aligning CDR3 sequences to IMGT reference sequences. For a sequence to be retained, a match of at least six nucleotides was required to both a V gene segment and a J gene segment. A rearrangement was called productive if the CDR3 had no stop codons and remained in frame with V and J, and every other rearrangement was called non-productive. CDR3 was defined by IMGT convention, running from the second conserved V-encoded cysteine to the conserved J-encoded phenylalanine. The earlier analysis of some 540 of the donors excluded any sequence lacking an unambiguous match to a single V gene segment. An earlier analysis of a few hundred of the donors called V segments functional above 56.7% productive rearrangements and segregating when the between-donor standard deviation exceeded 5%. To diagnose cytomegalovirus status from the catalog of TCR beta chain sequences, a statistical classification framework was built. V and J gene assignment, in a later analysis, came from comparing TCR nucleotide sequences with IMGT/GENE-DB human TR gene sequences. The TCRdist pipeline was used in a later analysis to assign CDR3 sequences and most-parsimonious VDJ recombination scenarios. In a later analysis, each TCR beta chain was defined by its CDR3 amino acid sequence together with its V-gene family, and reads without a unique V-gene family were excluded. To address suspected cross-contamination and a sequencing artifact, a later analysis removed 592 highly shared, low-generation-probability nucleotide sequences. A later analysis calculated a clonal expansion index for each public chain from normalized within-repertoire ranks of inferred template counts. In a later analysis, generation probabilities were computed using a VDJ recombination model fitted to out-of-frame rearrangements, and the results were checked against IGoR. In a later analysis, TCR-TCR, TCR-HLA and TCR-CMV co-occurrence was scored with hypergeometric tests, and a repertoire-size bias correction was applied to TCR pairs. False discovery rates were estimated in a later analysis by permuting HLA or CMV assignments 20 times. A later analysis grouped co-occurring TCRs with DBSCAN, adding TCRdist sequence similarity when clustering within HLA-allele-positive subsets. Co-occurrence clustering excluded repertoires with fewer than 30,000 or more than 120,000 public chains, plus five with anomalous nucleotide sharing. As stored in TCRdb, this immuneACCESS dataset retains in-frame rearrangements with V and J assigned. A fraction of the clones does not appear; measured against another copy, unresolved V genes explain less than half of the discrepancy, and the remainder lacks a known reason. The DNA gave D and trimming, while V, J and clone size come from that table. For this sample the table gives 150,000 to 190,000 clones, of which 75% were detected only once. The top ten hold 1.3% to 1.5% of the sample.

The germline V gene sets CDR1 to MGHRA and CDR2 to YSYEKL. Relative to germline, V is missing 0 bases and J is missing 5 bases, with 6 bases of the junction outside any gene match. The CDR3 runs 16 residues from the cysteine to the phenylalanine. Only CDR3 DNA is held: 48 bases, read in frame from base 1. The data derive from a study of cytomegalovirus exposure and HLA in healthy donors (dated by TCRdb to 2015 to 2018). About the full investigation: In an earlier analysis of around 540 of the donors, 250 to 350 Gb of sequence data and 90 million to 120 million unique TCR beta sequences from roughly 180 million T cells were reported. Around 300 gigabases of sequencing data and tens of millions of unique TCR sequences were included in an early release covering about 700 HLA-typed donors. Among the roughly 380 genotyped donors, roughly 80% belonged to the genetic ancestry cluster associated with self-reported Caucasian donors. The study aimed to test whether signatures of past pathogen exposure could be identified by cataloging public T cell receptors. The study used immunosequencing to profile the T cell repertoires of 666 subjects and linked those repertoires to cytomegalovirus serostatus. A separate validation cohort of 90 to 150 different subjects was used in addition to the approximately 640-subject first cohort. The study combined high-throughput TCR immunosequencing, statistical association of individual TCRs with disease status, and machine learning to predict cytomegalovirus infection status. A later analysis re-examined previously published TCR beta repertoires from 610 or so donors and added high-resolution HLA genotyping to investigate patterns of TCR occurrence. The later analysis used no new phenotypic data to find candidate immune exposures, relying instead on TCR beta sequences and their occurrence across donors. An earlier analysis of approximately 580 of the donors used high-throughput TCR beta sequencing to judge whether each TCR beta V gene segment behaved as functional or pseudogenic. Alongside the repertoire data, information on donor age, sex, ethnicity and CMV serostatus was compiled. In a later genetic analysis, genome-wide SNP genotypes for 398 of the 666 donors were used, and that subset was treated as a discovery cohort. Every repertoire in the discovery cohort had been generated on one and the same sequencing platform. HLA typing covered class I and class II loci at four-digit resolution. Typing coverage varied by locus: about 629-640 donors for A, B, C, DRB1 and DQB1; under 550 for DQA1; over 600 for DPA1; roughly 470 for DPB1. Roughly 5 DR-DQ haplotypes were handled as single units for association and clustering, since linkage in the cohort was strong. On average, about 200,000 unique TCR beta nucleotide sequences were sequenced per donor among 350 to 400 genotyped donors of the cohort, with roughly 18% of those sequences being non-productive.

General findings and caveats noted by the study authors: In this cohort, only TCR beta chains were sequenced, and detectable features were limited by the absence of alpha or paired-chain data. A later analysis associated some 17,000 TCR beta sequences with specific HLA alleles at a false discovery rate of 0.05. Sequencing depth was assumed to be roughly uniform across donors in the presence/absence analyses, though that assumption may not hold. The authors suggested that the approach could potentially be generalized to other disease states and immunological phenotypes. In a later genetic analysis, a missense DCLRE1C variant was associated with V-gene and J-gene trimming of TCR beta chains, and the association was replicated in an independent cohort. A group of highly shared sequence variants was considered likely to be a technical artifact of the sequencing pipeline. An earlier analysis of approximately 500 of the donors showed that most TCR beta V segments appeared in productive rearrangements either about 87% or about 30% of the time, which broadly matched IMGT annotations. Some IMGT-functional V segments, including TRBV6-2 and TRBV6-3, could not be told apart with the 87-base-pair reads, so those segments were excluded. Most CMV-associated TCR beta chains appeared to be HLA-restricted in a later analysis, and the HLA associations seemed to be driven largely by CMV exposure. Compared with the approximately 670-donor mean, donors in an Asian-associated ancestry cluster had fewer N-insertions in productive TCRs, according to a later genetic analysis. Most TCR sequences were seen in very few donors, while some public TCRs were found in many individuals. In a later analysis, several top co-occurrence clusters were reported to appear linked to parvovirus B19, influenza, CMV and Epstein-Barr virus. Correlated functional status among segregating V segments might reflect linkage disequilibrium, but an unknown experimental factor could not be ruled out. Because some donors lacked HLA typing at each locus, the association tests relied only on the typed subset. Cytomegalovirus status was reported to be diagnosed by the classifier with high specificity and sensitivity in both the original and validation cohorts. Strong co-occurrence of HLA alleles, especially DR and DQ, made assigning TCR associations to individual alleles difficult. The study gave a list of 150 to 200 TCR beta chains associated with cytomegalovirus. The earlier analysis of around 600 of the donors excluded roughly 17 rarely observed V segments, including chromosome 9 orphons, because counts were too low. In vitro tests confirmed that a few of the cytomegalovirus-associated TCR beta chains recognize cytomegalovirus antigens. A later analysis found that HLA-associated TCR beta chains were more clonally expanded and had lower generation probabilities than equally common non-associated chains. A later analysis found that TCR association rates varied across HLA loci, with DRB1 alleles showing the most associated TCRs and HLA-C alleles the fewest. A further reported finding was that TCR beta sequences accurately predicted the HLA-A and HLA-B alleles for most subjects in the first cohort. CMV serostatus was the only immune exposure information available for the cohort.

The V gene is TRBV4-1 and the J gene is TRBJ1-2, and 10 junctional nucleotides match TRBD1. Sequenced sample: PBMCs. The sequence came from a man younger than 35 in good health and CMV-seronegative. The CDR3 has the sequence CASSQDQDRGFYGYTF. The DNA is TGCGCCAGCAGCCAAGATCAGGACAGGGGGTTTTATGGCTACACCTTC.